The clone carrying this T cell receptor beta chain has more than one count but fewer than ten. These data originate in a study of blood T cell repertoires in COVID-19. Study information: The analysed material was cDNA or gDNA that came from T cells, B-cell-depleted T cells, or PBMCs.

The germline CDR1 and CDR2 sequences are SGHNT and YYREEE (reference sequence). V was pared by 2 bases and J by 7 bases, with 10 bases between. This CDR3 is 13 amino acids long. Those who participated ranged in age from roughly 18 to 90 years and resided in roughly 26 US areas. In the source study's methods: The assay estimated nucleated cells by amplifying reference gene primers. Produced via immunoSEQ multiplex PCR; TCRdb's table is partial and in-frame only. V, J and clone size derive from that table, while D and trimming were established from the DNA sequence. Among a few hundred thousand clones, about 90% were seen once, and the ten largest hold 2.9%.

This sequence was found in a woman aged 45-65 years who had been exposed to COVID-19. Sequenced: PBMCs or T cells enriched from blood (not recorded which). The chain joins TRBV5-4 to TRBJ2-1, with D tentatively TRBD2 (6 bases). CDR3 nucleotide sequence: TGTGCCAGCAGCTTAATAGCGGAAAATGAGCAGTTCTTC. Its protein is CASSLIAENEQFF.